This entry describes one TCR beta chain. This specimen comes from a study of blood T cell repertoires in COVID-19. Study context: COVID-19 samples, acute and convalescent, were from the United States, Italy and Spain. From T cells, B-cell-depleted T cells, or PBMCs came the material, which was cDNA or gDNA.

In the original analysis: Reference gene primer amplification in the assay estimated nucleated cell counts. Measured with immunoSEQ multiplex PCR; TCRdb has only the in-frame clones, and not every one. The V and J calls and clone size come from that table; D and trimming were worked out from the DNA. The table includes some 75,000 clones, more than 80% detected once. The V gene lost 0 bases and the J gene lost 3 bases, with 11 bases spanning the gap. CDR1 is MNHNS and CDR2 is SASEGT in the germline V gene. The CDR3 totals 15 residues. This clonotype was obtained from a human donor in a cohort sampled during active COVID-19. The sample was peripheral blood. The chain uses TRBV6-1 and TRBJ2-5; D remains ambiguous. CDR3: CASSEALQRKETQYF. The CDR3 coding sequence is TGTGCCAGCAGTGAAGCGCTTCAGAGGAAAGAGACCCAGTACTTC.